The 8 T cell receptor beta chains below were found in one sample sequenced in a study of T cell responses to AZD1222 COVID-19 vaccine. Clones were read by immunoSEQ multiplex PCR, and TCRdb kept only the in-frame ones, dropping some. The sample holds 65,000 to 75,000 clones; 80% to 90% are singletons and the top ten take around 21%. The starting material was peripheral blood, obtained on day 0 of AZD1222 vaccination. These receptors were collected from an adult in good health.

The chain joins TRBV6-6 to TRBJ1-5; D gene unclear. The CDR3 sequence is 16 residues long. CDR1 is MNHNY, CDR2 SVGAGI, per germline (reference sequence). V was shortened by 1 base and J by 3 bases, with 13 bases between the two germline ends. CDR3 bases: TGTGCCAGCAGTTACTTGATAACAGAAGACAATCAGCCCCAGCATTTT. It translates to CASSYLITEDNQPQHF.

The CDR3 reads CASSLSYAITGDEQFF. The CDR3 DNA reads as TGTGCCAGCAGTTTATCGTATGCCATCACGGGGGATGAGCAGTTCTTC. The chain employs TRBV27 and TRBJ2-1; D possibly corresponds to TRBD2 (6 bases). Germline values: CDR1 MNHEY, CDR2 SMNVEV (reference sequence). CDR3 size: 16 residues. Trimming took 0 bases from V and 8 from J, leaving 17 bases between them.

The gene calls are TRBV7-2 and TRBJ2-5; 7 bases align to TRBD2. Germline CDR1 and CDR2: SGHTA and FQGNSA. V gave up 5 bases and J gave up 5 bases; unmatched junction bases: 8. The CDR3 runs 14 residues. The CDR3 protein is CASSPGHGRETQYF. In nucleotides, the CDR3 is TGTGCCAGCAGCCCCGGACACGGGAGGGAGACCCAGTACTTC.

The genes are TRBV19 and TRBJ1-1; a weak D match, TRBD1 (6 bases). The CDR3 consists of 14 residues. Trimming pared 4 bases from V and 7 bases from J, leaving 16 bases between. CDR1 is LNHDA, CDR2 SQIVND, per germline (reference sequence). In nucleotides, the CDR3 is TGTGCCAGTAGTAGAGGCTCACAGGGATTTGAAGCTTTCTTT. This encodes CASSRGSQGFEAFF.

The chain couples TRBV19 to TRBJ2-1; 8 bases are shared with TRBD2. The CDR3 totals 14 residues. Germline V gene data show CDR1 as LNHDA and CDR2 as SQIVND (reference sequence). With V trimmed by 3 bases and J by 7 bases, 5 bases remained unmatched. The CDR3 loop reads CASSISGGLNEQFF. The CDR3 bases are TGTGCCAGTAGTATCAGCGGGGGCCTGAATGAGCAGTTCTTC.

J is TRBJ2-7 and V is TRBV14; the D gene is possibly TRBD1 (5 bases). Germline values: CDR1 SGHDN, CDR2 FVKESK. V was shortened by 4 bases and J by 4 bases, with 11 bases between the two germline ends. This CDR3 is 13 amino acids long. Here the CDR3 DNA reads TGTGCCAGCAGCCTACAGGCCTATTACGAGCAGTACTTC. Translating gives CASSLQAYYEQYF.

This chain uses TRBV28 with TRBJ1-5; 7 bases are shared with TRBD1. V was pared by 6 bases and J by 0 bases, with 11 bases of the junction left unmatched. This CDR3 is 17 amino acids long. CDR1 and CDR2 (germline): MDHEN, SYDVKM. The CDR3 here is CASRANGRGYSNQPQHF. The CDR3 bases are TGTGCCAGCAGAGCAAACGGCAGGGGGTATAGCAATCAGCCCCAGCATTTT.

The V and J genes are TRBV5-1 and TRBJ2-1; TRBD1 matches 7 bases. Germline V gene data show CDR1 as SGHRS and CDR2 as YFSETQ. V shed 5 bases, J shed 4 bases, and the junction held 3 bases outside the gene matches. The CDR3 runs to 13 residues. CDR3 nucleotides: TGCGCCAGCAGGGCACAGGGGTACAATGAGCAGTTCTTC. Its translation is CASRAQGYNEQFF.